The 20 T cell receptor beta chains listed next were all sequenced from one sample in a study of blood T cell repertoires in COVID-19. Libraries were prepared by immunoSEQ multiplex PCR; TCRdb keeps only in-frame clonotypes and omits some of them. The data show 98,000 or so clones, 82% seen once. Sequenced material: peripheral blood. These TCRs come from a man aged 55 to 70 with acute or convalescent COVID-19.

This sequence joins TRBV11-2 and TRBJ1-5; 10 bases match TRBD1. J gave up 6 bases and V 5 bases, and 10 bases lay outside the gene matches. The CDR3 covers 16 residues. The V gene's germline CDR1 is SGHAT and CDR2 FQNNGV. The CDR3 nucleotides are TGTGCCAGCAGCGGCTGGGGACAGGGGATGAGTCAGCCCCAGCATTTT. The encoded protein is CASSGWGQGMSQPQHF.

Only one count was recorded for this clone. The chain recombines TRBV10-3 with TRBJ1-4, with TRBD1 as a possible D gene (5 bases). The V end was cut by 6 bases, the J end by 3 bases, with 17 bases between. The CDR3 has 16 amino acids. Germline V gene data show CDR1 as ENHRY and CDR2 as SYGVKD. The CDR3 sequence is CAISDQQAGSNEKLFF. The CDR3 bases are TGTGCCATCAGCGACCAGCAGGCAGGGTCTAATGAAAAACTGTTTTTT.

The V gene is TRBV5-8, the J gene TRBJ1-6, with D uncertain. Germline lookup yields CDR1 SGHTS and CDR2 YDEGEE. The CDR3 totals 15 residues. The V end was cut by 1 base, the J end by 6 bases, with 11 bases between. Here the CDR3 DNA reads TGTGCCAGCAGCTTGAGCTCTTATCCTAATTCACCCCTCCACTTT. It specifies CASSLSSYPNSPLHF. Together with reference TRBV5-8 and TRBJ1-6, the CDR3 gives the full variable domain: EAGVTQSPTHLIKTRGQQATLRCSPISGHTSVYWYQQALGLGLQFLLWYDEGEERNRGNFPPRFSGRQFPNYSSELNVNALELEDSALYLCASSLSSYPNSPLHFGNGTRLTVT.

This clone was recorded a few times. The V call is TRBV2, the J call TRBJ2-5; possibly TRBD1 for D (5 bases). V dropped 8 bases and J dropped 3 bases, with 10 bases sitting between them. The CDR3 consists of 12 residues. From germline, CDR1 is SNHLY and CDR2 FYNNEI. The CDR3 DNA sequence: TGTGCCAGCGGGGCTGGAAAAGAGACCCAGTACTTC. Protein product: CASGAGKETQYF.

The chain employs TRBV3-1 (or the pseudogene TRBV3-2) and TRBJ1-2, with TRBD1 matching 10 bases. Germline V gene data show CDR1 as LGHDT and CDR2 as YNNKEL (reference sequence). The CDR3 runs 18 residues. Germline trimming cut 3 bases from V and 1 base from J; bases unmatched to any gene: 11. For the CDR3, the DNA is TGTGCCAGCAGCCACTCCGGGACAGGGGTTGGTTTTAACTATGGCTACACCTTC. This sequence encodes CASSHSGTGVGFNYGYTF.

CDR3 DNA: TGCGCCAGCAGCTTGGGCGGGGGGGCCGGCAATGAGCAGTTCTTC. It codes for CASSLGGGAGNEQFF. The rearrangement uses TRBV5-1 and TRBJ2-1; TRBD2 matches 9 bases. The length of the CDR3 is 15 residues. The ends lost 0 bases at V and 6 bases at J; junction bases unmatched: 4. The germline V gene encodes CDR1 SGHRS and CDR2 YFSETQ.

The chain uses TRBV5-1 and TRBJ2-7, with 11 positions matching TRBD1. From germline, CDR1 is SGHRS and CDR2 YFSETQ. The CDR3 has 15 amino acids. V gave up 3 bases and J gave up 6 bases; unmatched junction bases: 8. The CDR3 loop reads CASSSLGQGAAEQYF. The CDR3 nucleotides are TGCGCCAGCAGCTCCCTAGGACAGGGGGCGGCCGAGCAGTACTTC.

This CDR3 reads CSVHRLVEYSAQYF. The CDR3 bases are TGCAGCGTTCACCGGCTAGTTGAATACTCTGCGCAGTATTTT. The chain employs TRBV29-1 and TRBJ2-3, with D unresolved. Germline CDR1 SQVTM, CDR2 ANQGSEA. V dropped 5 bases and J dropped 10 bases, with 22 bases sitting between them. The CDR3 has 14 residues.

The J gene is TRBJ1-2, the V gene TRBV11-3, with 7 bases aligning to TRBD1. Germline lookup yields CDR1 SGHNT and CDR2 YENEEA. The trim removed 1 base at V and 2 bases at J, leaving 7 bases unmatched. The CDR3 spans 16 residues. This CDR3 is CASSLGGRGFNYGYTF. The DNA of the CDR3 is TGTGCCAGCAGCTTAGGGGGCAGGGGGTTCAACTATGGCTACACCTTC.

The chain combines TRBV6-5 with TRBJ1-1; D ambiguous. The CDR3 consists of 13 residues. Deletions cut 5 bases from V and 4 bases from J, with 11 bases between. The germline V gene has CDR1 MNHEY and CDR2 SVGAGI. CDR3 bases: TGTGCCAGCAGTACCCCGAGAACCACTGAAGCTTTCTTT. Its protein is CASSTPRTTEAFF.

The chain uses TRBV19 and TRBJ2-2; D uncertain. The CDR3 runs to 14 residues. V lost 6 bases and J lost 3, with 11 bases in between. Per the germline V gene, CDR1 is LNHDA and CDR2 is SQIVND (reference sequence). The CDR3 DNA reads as TGTGCCAGTAGGGCCTCGGCGGACACCGGGGAGCTGTTTTTT. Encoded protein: CASRASADTGELFF.

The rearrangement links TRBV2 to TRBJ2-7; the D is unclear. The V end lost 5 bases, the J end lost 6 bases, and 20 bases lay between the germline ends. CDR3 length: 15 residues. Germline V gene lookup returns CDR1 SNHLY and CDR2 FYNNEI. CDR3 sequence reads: CASSRSIEVAVEQYF. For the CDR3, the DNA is TGTGCCAGCAGTCGTTCCATCGAGGTAGCAGTCGAGCAGTACTTC.

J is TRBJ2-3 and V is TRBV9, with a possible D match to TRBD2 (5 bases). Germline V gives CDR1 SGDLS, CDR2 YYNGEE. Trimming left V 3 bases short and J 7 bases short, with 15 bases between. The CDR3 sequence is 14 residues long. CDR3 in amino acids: CASSATPDSNTQYF. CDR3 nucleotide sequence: TGTGCCAGCAGCGCTACACCGGACTCCAATACGCAGTATTTT. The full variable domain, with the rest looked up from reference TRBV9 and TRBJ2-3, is DSGVTQTPKHLITATGQRVTLRCSPRSGDLSVYWYQQSLDQGLQFLIQYYNGEERAKGNILERFSAQQFPDLHSELNLSSLELGDSALYFCASSATPDSNTQYFGPGTRLTVL.

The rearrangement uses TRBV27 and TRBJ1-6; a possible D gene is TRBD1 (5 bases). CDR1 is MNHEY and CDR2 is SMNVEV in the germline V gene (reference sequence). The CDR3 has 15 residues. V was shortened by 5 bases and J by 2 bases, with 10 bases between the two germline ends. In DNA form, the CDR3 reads TGTGCCAGCAGTATCCAGGACACCTATAATTCACCCCTCCACTTT. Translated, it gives CASSIQDTYNSPLHF.

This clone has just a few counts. The CDR3, as DNA: TGCGCCAGCAGCTTGGGCGGGGTAGACGCTTTCTTT. Its protein is CASSLGGVDAFF. V is TRBV5-1 and J is TRBJ1-1, with D uncertain. Germline CDR1 reads SGHRS; CDR2 reads YFSETQ. The CDR3 is 12 residues long. V was pared by 0 bases and J by 11 bases, with 11 bases between.

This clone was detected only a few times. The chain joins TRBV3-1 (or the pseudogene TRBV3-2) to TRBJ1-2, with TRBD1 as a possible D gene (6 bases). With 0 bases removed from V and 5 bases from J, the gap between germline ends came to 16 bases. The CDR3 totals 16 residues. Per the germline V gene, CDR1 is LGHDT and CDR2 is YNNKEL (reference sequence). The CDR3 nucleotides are TGTGCCAGCAGCCAAGATAAATTGGGCAGGGGTTATGGCTACACCTTC. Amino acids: CASSQDKLGRGYGYTF.

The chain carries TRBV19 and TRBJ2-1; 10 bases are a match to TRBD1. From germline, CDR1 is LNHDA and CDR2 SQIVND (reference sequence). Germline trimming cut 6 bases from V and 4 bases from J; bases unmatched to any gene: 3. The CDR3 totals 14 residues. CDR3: CASRTGQGYNEQFF. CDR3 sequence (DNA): TGTGCCAGTAGGACGGGACAGGGGTACAATGAGCAGTTCTTC.

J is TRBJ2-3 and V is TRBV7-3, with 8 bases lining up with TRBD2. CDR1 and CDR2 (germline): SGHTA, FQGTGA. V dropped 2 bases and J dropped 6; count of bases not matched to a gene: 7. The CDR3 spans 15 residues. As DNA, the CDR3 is TGTGCCAGCAGCTTACTTGCGGGAGGACAGGATACGCAGTATTTT. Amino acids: CASSLLAGGQDTQYF.

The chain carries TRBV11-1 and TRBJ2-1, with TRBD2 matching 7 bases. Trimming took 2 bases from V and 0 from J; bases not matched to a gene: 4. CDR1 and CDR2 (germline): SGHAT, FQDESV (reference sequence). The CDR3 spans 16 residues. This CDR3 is CASSLSGLDSYNEQFF. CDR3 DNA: TGTGCCAGCAGCTTATCTGGACTAGACTCCTACAATGAGCAGTTCTTC.

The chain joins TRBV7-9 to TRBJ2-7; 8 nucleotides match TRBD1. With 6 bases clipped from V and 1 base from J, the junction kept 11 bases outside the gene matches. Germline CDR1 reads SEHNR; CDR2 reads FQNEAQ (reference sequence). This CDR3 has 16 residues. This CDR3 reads CASRENLQGGSYEQYF. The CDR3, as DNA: TGTGCCAGCAGGGAAAACTTACAGGGGGGATCCTACGAGCAGTACTTC.